This T cell receptor (beta chain) originates from a study of identical twins. TCRdb redid the calling of the 5' RACE reads with MiXCR, one entry per CDR3 protein. Of hundreds of thousands of distinct CDR3 sequences listed, approximately 13% are singletons. Germline CDR1 SEHNR, CDR2 FQNEAQ (reference sequence). Trimming shortened V by 4 bases and J by 7 bases, and 11 bases separated the two germline ends. The CDR3 is 12 amino acids. This clonotype showed up many times. These data also featured in a second study, about yellow fever vaccine responses in identical twins. Turning to that study: In identical twins, vaccine T cell responses appeared partly shared and partly individual.

The sequence derives from a woman aged 18 to 35 in good health. This sequence joins TRBV7-9 and TRBJ2-7, with D hard to call. The sample consisted of PBMCs. The CDR3 coding sequence is TGTGCCAGCAGCTCCCCGGAATGGGAGCAGTACTTC. This encodes CASSSPEWEQYF.